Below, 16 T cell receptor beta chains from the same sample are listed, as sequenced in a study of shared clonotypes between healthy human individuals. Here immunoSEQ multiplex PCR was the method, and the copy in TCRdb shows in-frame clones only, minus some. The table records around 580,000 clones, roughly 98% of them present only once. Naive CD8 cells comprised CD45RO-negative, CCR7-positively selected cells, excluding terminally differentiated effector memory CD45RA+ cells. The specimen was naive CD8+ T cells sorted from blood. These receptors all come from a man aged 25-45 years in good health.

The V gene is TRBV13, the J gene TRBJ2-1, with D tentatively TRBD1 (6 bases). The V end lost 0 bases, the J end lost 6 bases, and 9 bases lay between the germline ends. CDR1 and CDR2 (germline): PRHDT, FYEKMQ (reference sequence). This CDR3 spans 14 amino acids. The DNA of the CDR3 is TGTGCCAGCAGCTTAGGCCAGGGGAGCAATGAGCAGTTCTTC. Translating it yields CASSLGQGSNEQFF.

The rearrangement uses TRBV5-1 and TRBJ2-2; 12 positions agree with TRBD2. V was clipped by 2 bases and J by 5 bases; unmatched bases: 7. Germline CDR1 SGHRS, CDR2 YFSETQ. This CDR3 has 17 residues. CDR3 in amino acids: CASSFGRGTSGTGELFF. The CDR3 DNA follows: TGCGCCAGCAGCTTCGGTCGAGGGACTAGCGGGACCGGGGAGCTGTTTTTT.

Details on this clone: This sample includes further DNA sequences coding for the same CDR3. CDR3 region: CASSPGGNTEAFF. Here the CDR3 DNA reads TGTGCCAGCAGCCCGGGAGGTAACACTGAAGCTTTCTTT. The chain has TRBV7-9 and TRBJ1-1; no definite D call. Trimming cost V 5 bases and J 2 bases, with 9 bases left between them. Germline CDR1 SEHNR, CDR2 FQNEAQ (reference sequence). The CDR3 has 13 amino acids.

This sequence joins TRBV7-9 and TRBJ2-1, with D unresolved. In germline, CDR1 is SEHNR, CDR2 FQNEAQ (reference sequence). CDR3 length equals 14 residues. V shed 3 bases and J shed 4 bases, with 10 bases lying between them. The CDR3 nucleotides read TGTGCCAGCAGCTTCCCCGAACCTTACAATGAGCAGTTCTTC. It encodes CASSFPEPYNEQFF.

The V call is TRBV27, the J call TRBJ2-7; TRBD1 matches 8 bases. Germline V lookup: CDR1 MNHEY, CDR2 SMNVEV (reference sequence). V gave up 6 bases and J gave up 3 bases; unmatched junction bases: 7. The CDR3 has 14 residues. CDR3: CASSSRTGNYEQYF. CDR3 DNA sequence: TGTGCCAGCAGCTCCCGGACAGGGAACTACGAGCAGTACTTC.

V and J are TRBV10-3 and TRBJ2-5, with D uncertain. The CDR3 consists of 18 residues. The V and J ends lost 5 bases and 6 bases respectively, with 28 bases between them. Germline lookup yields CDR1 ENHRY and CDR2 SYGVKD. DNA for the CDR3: TGTGCCATCAGTTCCTCTTCCGAGACCCCCGACCTCAAGCAGACCCAGTACTTC. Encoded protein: CAISSSSETPDLKQTQYF.

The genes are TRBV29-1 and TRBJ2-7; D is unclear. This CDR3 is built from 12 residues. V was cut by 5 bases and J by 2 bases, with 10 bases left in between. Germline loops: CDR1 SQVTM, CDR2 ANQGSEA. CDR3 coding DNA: TGCAGCGTTAGGAACGTCGCCTACGAGCAGTACTTC. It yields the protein CSVRNVAYEQYF.

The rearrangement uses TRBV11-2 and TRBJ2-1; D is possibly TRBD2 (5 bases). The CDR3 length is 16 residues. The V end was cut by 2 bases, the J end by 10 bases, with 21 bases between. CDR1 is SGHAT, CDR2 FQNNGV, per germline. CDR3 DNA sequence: TGTGCCAGCAGCTTATCGCCAGCCGGGGAGTTCGGGGAGCAGTTCTTC. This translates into CASSLSPAGEFGEQFF.

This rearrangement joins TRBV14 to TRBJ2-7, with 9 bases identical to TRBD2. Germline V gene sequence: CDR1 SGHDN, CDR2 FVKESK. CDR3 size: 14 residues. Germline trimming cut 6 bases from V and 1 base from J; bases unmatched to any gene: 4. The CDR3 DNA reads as TGTGCCAGCAGGGGTAGCGGGAGTTCCTACGAGCAGTACTTC. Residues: CASRGSGSSYEQYF.

In DNA form, the CDR3 reads TGCGCCAGCAGCCAAAGGGGTAGCGGGAACACCGGGGAGCTGTTTTTT. Protein sequence: CASSQRGSGNTGELFF. The chain recombines TRBV4-1 with TRBJ2-2, with a weak D call TRBD2 (6 bases). The CDR3 loop spans 16 amino acids. Germline V gene sequence: CDR1 MGHRA, CDR2 YSYEKL. Trimming stripped 2 bases from V and 1 base from J, with 11 bases between.

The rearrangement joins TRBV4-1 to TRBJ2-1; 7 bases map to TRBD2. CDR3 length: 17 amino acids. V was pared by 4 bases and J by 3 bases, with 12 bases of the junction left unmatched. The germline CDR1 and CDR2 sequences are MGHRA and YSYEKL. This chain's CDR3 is CASSPGGLAVNYNEQFF. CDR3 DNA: TGCGCCAGCAGCCCCGGGGGTCTAGCGGTTAACTACAATGAGCAGTTCTTC.

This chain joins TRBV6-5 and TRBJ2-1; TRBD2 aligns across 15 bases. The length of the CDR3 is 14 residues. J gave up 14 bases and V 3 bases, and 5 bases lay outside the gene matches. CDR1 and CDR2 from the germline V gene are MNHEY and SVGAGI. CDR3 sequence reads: CASSYGGLAGGKFF. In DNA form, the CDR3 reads TGTGCCAGCAGTTATGGGGGACTAGCGGGAGGAAAGTTCTTC.

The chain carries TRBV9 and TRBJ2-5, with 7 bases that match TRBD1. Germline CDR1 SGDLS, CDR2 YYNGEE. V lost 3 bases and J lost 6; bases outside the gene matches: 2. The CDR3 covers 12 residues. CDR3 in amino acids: CASSGQGQTQYF. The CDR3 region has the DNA TGTGCCAGCAGCGGACAGGGTCAGACCCAGTACTTC.

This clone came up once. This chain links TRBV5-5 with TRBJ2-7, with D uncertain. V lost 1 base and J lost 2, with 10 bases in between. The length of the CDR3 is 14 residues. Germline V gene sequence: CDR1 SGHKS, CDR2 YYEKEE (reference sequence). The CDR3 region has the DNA TGTGCCAGCAGCTTGTTCGACGGACCCTACGAGCAGTACTTC. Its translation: CASSLFDGPYEQYF.

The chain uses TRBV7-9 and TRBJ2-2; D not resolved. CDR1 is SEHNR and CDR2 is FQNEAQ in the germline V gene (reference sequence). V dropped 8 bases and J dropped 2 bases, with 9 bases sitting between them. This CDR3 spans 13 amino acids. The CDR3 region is CASGLTNTGELFF. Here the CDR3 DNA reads TGTGCCAGCGGTCTTACTAACACCGGGGAGCTGTTTTTT.

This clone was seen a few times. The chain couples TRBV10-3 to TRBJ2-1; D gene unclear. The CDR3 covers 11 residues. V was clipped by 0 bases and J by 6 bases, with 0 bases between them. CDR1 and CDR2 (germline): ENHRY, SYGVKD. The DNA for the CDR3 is TGTGCCATCAGTGAGTCCAATGAGCAGTTCTTC. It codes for CAISESNEQFF.